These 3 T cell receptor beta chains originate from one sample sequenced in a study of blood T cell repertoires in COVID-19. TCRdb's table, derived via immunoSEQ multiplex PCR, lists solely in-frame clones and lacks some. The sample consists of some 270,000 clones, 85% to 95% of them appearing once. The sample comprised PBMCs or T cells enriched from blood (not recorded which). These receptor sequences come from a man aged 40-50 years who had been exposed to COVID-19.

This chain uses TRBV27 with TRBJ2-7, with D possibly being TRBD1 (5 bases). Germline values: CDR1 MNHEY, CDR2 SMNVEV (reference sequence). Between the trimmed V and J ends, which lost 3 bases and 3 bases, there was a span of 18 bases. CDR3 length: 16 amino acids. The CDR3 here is CASSLNQGVLIYEQYF. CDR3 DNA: TGTGCCAGCAGTTTGAACCAGGGTGTTTTGATCTACGAGCAGTACTTC.

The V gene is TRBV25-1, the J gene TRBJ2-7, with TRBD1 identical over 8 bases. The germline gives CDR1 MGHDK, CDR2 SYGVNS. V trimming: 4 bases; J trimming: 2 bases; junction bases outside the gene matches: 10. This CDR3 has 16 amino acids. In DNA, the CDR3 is TGTGCCAGCAGTGGTCGGCCTGGACAGGGACCCTACGAGCAGTACTTC. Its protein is CASSGRPGQGPYEQYF.

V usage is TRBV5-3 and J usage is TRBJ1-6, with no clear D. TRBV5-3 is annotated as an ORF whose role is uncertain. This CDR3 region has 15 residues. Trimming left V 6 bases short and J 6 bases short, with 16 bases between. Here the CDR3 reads CARIRREGGNSPLHF. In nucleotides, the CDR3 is TGTGCCAGAATCCGGAGGGAGGGAGGTAATTCACCCCTCCACTTT.